Listed here are 9 T cell receptor beta chains from one sample, sequenced in a study of T cell responses to AZD1222 COVID-19 vaccine (dated by TCRdb to the early 2020s). The sample's time point label is to be understood as: about 28 days (+/-7) after the second vaccine dose. Libraries came from the immunoSEQ multiplex PCR assay. Entries here come from immuneACCESS through TCRdb and include only in-frame sequences with V and J called. Some clones fail to appear in such tables; in the studies checked, an unresolved V gene covers under half of the shortfall, and the cause of the remainder is unknown. This sample lists about 130,000 clones; roughly 92% were detected once. The leading ten clones occupy 0.9% to 1.4% of the sample. The sample was peripheral blood, taken 28 days after the second AZD1222 dose. These receptors came from an adult who received the AZD1222 COVID-19 vaccine.

The CDR3 loop is CASSLSGRASYEQYF. CDR3 bases: TGTGCCAGCAGTTTATCGGGGCGGGCCTCCTACGAGCAGTACTTC. The V gene is TRBV27, the J gene TRBJ2-7; D may correspond to TRBD1 or TRBD2 (5 bases each). Germline V CDR1 and CDR2: MNHEY, SMNVEV (reference sequence). Between the trimmed V and J ends, which lost 0 bases and 0 bases, there was a span of 9 bases. The CDR3 length is 15 residues.

Points on this clone: This specimen includes other DNA sequences encoding the same CDR3. The CDR3 is CASSPGGNYGYTF. CDR3 in DNA: TGTGCCAGCTCACCCGGAGGAAACTATGGCTACACCTTC. The V gene is TRBV18, the J gene TRBJ1-2; D ambiguous. The CDR3 loop spans 13 amino acids. V dropped 3 bases and J dropped 2 bases, with 7 bases sitting between them. Germline loops: CDR1 KGHSH, CDR2 LQKENI.

This rearrangement joins TRBV7-9 to TRBJ2-3, with 9 bases aligning to TRBD1. Trimming at V came to 5 bases and at J to 4 bases, leaving 7 bases not matched to a gene. Germline CDR1 reads SEHNR; CDR2 reads FQNEAQ (reference sequence). The CDR3 is 15 amino acids. This chain's CDR3 is CASSLDRGLADTQYF. Written as DNA, the CDR3 is TGTGCCAGCAGCCTGGACAGGGGACTGGCAGATACGCAGTATTTT.

The chain couples TRBV30 to TRBJ1-2; a possible D gene is TRBD1 (5 bases). The germline CDR1 and CDR2 sequences are GTSNPN and SVGIG (reference sequence). The CDR3 runs 17 residues. Trimming removed 3 bases from V and 1 base from J, with 21 bases in between. Here the CDR3 DNA reads TGTGCCTGGAGATTCGGTGGAGGAGGGGCGGGTAACTATGGCTACACCTTC. This encodes CAWRFGGGGAGNYGYTF. Full variable domain (rest looked up from reference TRBV30 and TRBJ1-2): SQTIHQWPATLVQPVGSPLSLECTVEGTSNPNLYWYRQAAGRGLQLLFYSVGIGQISSEVPQNLSASRPQDRQFILSSKKLLLSDSGFYLCAWRFGGGGAGNYGYTFGSGTRLTVV.

The chain carries TRBV3-1 (or the pseudogene TRBV3-2) and TRBJ2-7, with 10 bases that match TRBD1. V was pared by 0 bases and J by 9 bases, with 8 bases of the junction left unmatched. The length of the CDR3 is 15 residues. CDR1 and CDR2 from the germline V gene are LGHDT and YNNKEL (reference sequence). This CDR3 reads CASSQDWGQGLGQYF. CDR3 bases: TGTGCCAGCAGCCAAGATTGGGGACAGGGGCTGGGGCAGTACTTC.

This chain links TRBV9 with TRBJ1-1, with D unresolved. Trimming removed 4 bases at V and 3 bases at J, with 16 bases between. Germline V gives CDR1 SGDLS, CDR2 YYNGEE. This CDR3 spans 15 amino acids. Here the CDR3 DNA reads TGTGCCAGCAGCCCCCCCCCGGGGAGGGACACTGAAGCTTTCTTT. Its protein product is CASSPPPGRDTEAFF.

The chain couples TRBV6-5 to TRBJ2-3; a possible D gene is TRBD1 (6 bases). The germline gives CDR1 MNHEY, CDR2 SVGAGI. The CDR3 runs to 13 residues. V was pared by 7 bases and J by 3 bases, with 11 bases between. This CDR3 is CASKYRETDTQYF. In DNA form, the CDR3 reads TGTGCCAGCAAGTACAGGGAAACAGATACGCAGTATTTT.

The V and J genes are TRBV25-1 and TRBJ2-7; D may match TRBD1 or TRBD2 (7 bases each). Germline assignment: CDR1 MGHDK and CDR2 SYGVNS. The ends were cut back, 6 bases at V and 11 bases at J, with 20 bases in the middle. The CDR3 covers 13 residues. The CDR3 loop reads CASSRGEGAPKYF. The CDR3 DNA follows: TGTGCCAGCAGCCGGGGGGAGGGGGCCCCAAAGTACTTC.

J is TRBJ1-2 and V is TRBV6-5, with D perhaps TRBD1 (5 bases). The V and J ends lost 3 bases and 2 bases respectively, with 7 bases between them. The CDR3 is made up of 13 amino acids. Germline V gene lookup returns CDR1 MNHEY and CDR2 SVGAGI. CDR3 residues: CASSYEGNYGYTF. The CDR3 DNA reads TGTGCCAGCAGTTATGAGGGGAACTATGGCTACACCTTC.